A selection of T cell receptor beta chains follows, all from one sample in a study of Ad26.COV2.S vaccination and SARS-CoV-2 variants. Assay used: immunoSEQ multiplex PCR; TCRdb lists only in-frame clones, some missing. The sample consists of about 350,000 clones, approximately 90% of them appearing once. The sequences come from peripheral blood, collected in a trial of Ad26.COV2.S vaccine versus placebo. Receptor source: a person between 18 and 65 years old who received the Ad26.COV2.S COVID-19 vaccine or a placebo. The CDR3 runs from the conserved cysteine through the conserved F or W. A D gene is named only where the DNA matches it firmly. The size of a clone is reported for some rows only, either as once, few or many, or as a class for expanded clones.

>.|TRBV28|TRBJ1-1|.
TGTGCCAGCAGGCAGTGGGGAGCGAACACTGAAGCTTTCTTT
CASRQWGANTEAFF
>.|TRBV5-1|TRBJ2-2|.
TGCGCCAGCAGCTTGGAGCCCGCGAACACCGGGGAGCTGTTTTTT
CASSLEPANTGELFF
>.|TRBV7-9|TRBJ1-2|.
TGTGCCAGCAGTTACACAGGACAGACCCGTAACTATGGCTACACCTTC
CASSYTGQTRNYGYTF
>.|TRBV5-1|TRBJ1-2|TRBD1
TGCGCCAGCAGCTCAACTGGGACAGGGCCAGGCTACACCTTC
CASSSTGTGPGYTF
>.|TRBV19|TRBJ1-6|TRBD1
TGTGCCAGTAGTATCGGGACAGGGGTTAATTCACCCCTCCACTTT
CASSIGTGVNSPLHF
>.|TRBV14|TRBJ2-7|.
TGTGCCAGCAGCCACGGAGAGGGTCTAGTCTACGAGCAGTACTTC
CASSHGEGLVYEQYF
>.|TRBV19|TRBJ2-1|.
TGTGCCAGTAGTATTGGAAATGAGCAGTTCTTC
CASSIGNEQFF
>once|TRBV15|TRBJ1-1|.
TGTGCCACCCGACGCCCTGGTGACACTGAAGCTTTCTTT
CATRRPGDTEAFF
>once|TRBV5-1|TRBJ1-2|TRBD1
TGCGCCAGCAGCATTGGACAGGGACGCGAAAGGGGCACCTTC
CASSIGQGRERGTF
>once|TRBV6-1|TRBJ2-5|.
TGTGCCAGCAGTGAAATGGTTGGCAGGGGAGAGACCCAGTACTTC
CASSEMVGRGETQYF
>.|TRBV6-5|TRBJ2-1|.
TGTGCCAGCAGGGGGGTGGATGAGCAGTTCTTC
CASRGVDEQFF
>few|TRBV9|TRBJ2-2|.
TGTGCCAGCAGCGCTGGCCCCGGGGAGCTGTTTTTT
CASSAGPGELFF
>.|TRBV5-1|TRBJ2-7|TRBD2
TGCGCCAGCAGCTTGGAGGGTATAGGGACTACCTACGAGCAGTACTTC
CASSLEGIGTTYEQYF
>.|TRBV3-1/TRBV3-2|TRBJ2-2|.
TGTGCCAGCAGCCAAGGTTTGCCCGGGGAGCTGTTTTTT
CASSQGLPGELFF
>.|TRBV11-2|TRBJ2-1|.
TGTGCCAGCAGCTTAGGGGTAACCTCTGACTGGAATGAGCAGTTCTTC
CASSLGVTSDWNEQFF
>.|TRBV12-3/TRBV12-4|TRBJ1-2|TRBD1
TGTGCCAGCAGCGGGACAGGACCCTATGGCTACACCTTC
CASSGTGPYGYTF
>.|TRBV7-2|TRBJ2-2|.
TGTGCCAGCAGCTTAACACCGATGAACACCGGGGAGCTGTTTTTT
CASSLTPMNTGELFF
>.|TRBV6-6|TRBJ1-1|.
TGTGCCAGCAGGTCACCAGGGAAAGGGGGCACTGAAGCTTTCTTT
CASRSPGKGGTEAFF
>.|TRBV6-6|TRBJ1-2|.
TGTGCCAGCAGTCCCGGGGGCAACTATGGCTACACCTTC
CASSPGGNYGYTF
>.|TRBV28|TRBJ2-2|.
TGTGCCAGCAAACGGCTGGTAGGGCCGAGAACCGGGGAGCTGTTTTTT
CASKRLVGPRTGELFF
>.|TRBV20-1|TRBJ2-5|.
TGCAGTGCTAGTAGGGGACTTACCCAAGAGACCCAGTACTTC
CSASRGLTQETQYF
>.|TRBV7-2|TRBJ1-1|TRBD1
TGTGCCAGCAGCTTTACACAGGGGTACACTGAAGCTTTCTTT
CASSFTQGYTEAFF
>.|TRBV19|TRBJ2-1|TRBD2
TGTGCCAGTAGTATTCGGACTAGCGGGAGGAATGAGCAGTTCTTC
CASSIRTSGRNEQFF
>once|TRBV7-9|TRBJ2-1|.
TGTGCCAGCAGCTTAGGGGGGATCTCCTACAATGAGCAGTTCTTC
CASSLGGISYNEQFF
>.|TRBV5-1|TRBJ2-1|TRBD2
TGCGCCAGCAGCTTTAGCGGGGGGGCCCGCGAGCAGTTCTTC
CASSFSGGAREQFF
>.|TRBV7-9|TRBJ2-1|.
TGTGCCAGCAGCTTAGTAACATTAGGGGAGCAGTTCTTC
CASSLVTLGEQFF
>.|TRBV5-1|TRBJ2-3|TRBD2
TGCGCCAGCAGCCGTCTAGGGACTAGCGGGGCAGATACGCAGTATTTT
CASSRLGTSGADTQYF
>once|TRBV29-1|TRBJ2-2|.
TGCAGCGTTGAAGTCGGAGGAGTGAACACCGGGGAGCTGTTTTTT
CSVEVGGVNTGELFF
>.|TRBV3-1/TRBV3-2|TRBJ2-7|TRBD2
TGTGCCAGCAGCCAAGGGTTCGGGACTAGCGGGGGGCCGAGCTACGAGCAGTACTTC
CASSQGFGTSGGPSYEQYF
>.|TRBV7-6|TRBJ2-1|TRBD1
TGTGCCAGCAGATCAAGACAGGGGTCCAATGAGCAGTTCTTC
CASRSRQGSNEQFF
>once|TRBV11-2|TRBJ2-1|.
TGTGCCAGCAGCTTTTTGTCAAGCTCCTACAATGAGCAGTTCTTC
CASSFLSSSYNEQFF
>.|TRBV19|TRBJ2-1|TRBD2
TGTGCCAGTAGTATGGGTCTAGCGGGAGTACCGTTCTACAATGAGCAGTTCTTC
CASSMGLAGVPFYNEQFF